This section outlines one T cell receptor (beta chain) sequence together with its context. One entry per CDR3 protein, without DNA, is what TCRdb gives after re-calling the 5' RACE reads. This repertoire includes about 110,000 distinct CDR3 sequences. The source of the sample is a study of monozygotic twins with inflammatory bowel disease. The CDR3 length is 17 residues. Germline V gene lookup returns CDR1 MNHEY and CDR2 SVGEGT. The specimen sequenced was blood. The chain has TRBV6-2 or TRBV6-3 and TRBJ2-1; no DNA is available, so the TRBD2 call from TCRdb remains unchecked. The source is a human donor with ulcerative colitis or Crohn's disease, or a healthy co-twin of an affected twin (not recorded which). The CDR3 region is CASSYWGGRASYNEQFF.